This T cell receptor beta chain was observed in a study of T-cell memory formation after mild COVID-19. About the study: The TCR clusters were mostly specific to one donor.

Whole-study findings and limits: Of the contracting clones, CD4+ ones lay mainly in CM and EM, and CD8+ ones in EMRA.

As to this clonotype: The target antigen is unknown.

Amplification by 5'RACE using constant-segment primers produced TCR alpha and TCR beta cDNA libraries that carried sample barcodes and UMIs. TCRdb re-analysed the 5' RACE reads in MiXCR, keeping a single row per CDR3 protein. This sample yields roughly 370,000 distinct CDR3 sequences, of which approximately 15% are seen a single time; 20% to 25% belongs to the top ten. In germline, CDR1 is LNHNV, CDR2 YYDKDF (reference sequence). Trimming took off 5 bases at V and 5 bases at J, with 10 bases between the two ends. The CDR3 spans 13 residues. J is TRBJ1-5 and V is TRBV15, with D possibly TRBD1 on 5 matching bases. The receptor comes from a man between 18 and 35 years old who had mild COVID-19 (a few samples of this study predate the infection). Cell type and time point are not known. Input material: PBMCs or a T cell subset sorted from them (not recorded which). The chain's CDR3 is CATSSRDHQPQHF. In DNA form, the CDR3 reads TGTGCCACCAGCTCCAGGGATCATCAGCCCCAGCATTTT. The full variable domain, in which reference TRBV15 and TRBJ1-5 provide the parts outside the CDR3, is DAMVIQNPRYQVTQFGKPVTLSCSQTLNHNVMYWYQQKSSQAPKLLFHYYDKDFNNEADTPDNFQSRRPNTSFCFLDIRSPGLGDTAMYLCATSSRDHQPQHFGDGTRLSIL.